One sample yielded the 10 T cell receptor beta chains listed below, sequenced in a study of tissue T cells after allogeneic stem cell transplantation. Profiled with immunoSEQ multiplex PCR; TCRdb holds only in-frame clones, not every one. This repertoire shows roughly 50,000 clones, around 73% found once; its top ten account for roughly 0.77%. Sequenced sample: sorted cells pooled from one or two spleens. These TCRs come from a pool of C57BL/6 mice in good health.

Concerning this clone itself: Gene names follow the mouse nomenclature. The read halts 1 residue ahead of the CDR3 end, with the missing end drawn from the germline J gene. The gene calls are TRBV13-1 and TRBJ2-7, with D perhaps matching TRBD2 (6 bases). Trimming took off 0 bases at V and 0 bases at J, with 10 bases between the two ends. The CDR3 is made up of 15 amino acids. Germline loops: CDR1 NSHNY, CDR2 SYGAGN. CDR3 loop: CASSDGGVSSYEQYF. Incomplete CDR3 DNA: TGTGCCAGCAGTGATGGGGGGGTAAGCTCCTATGAACAGTAC.

Comment on this clone: All gene names here are mouse names. The read ends 1 residue before the CDR3 terminus; that terminus is restored from the germline J gene. The chain links TRBV13-2 to TRBJ2-5; no clear D. The CDR3 spans 13 residues. Per germline, CDR1 NNHNN and CDR2 SYGAGS (reference sequence). The ends were cut back, 2 bases at V and 1 base at J, with 5 bases in the middle. CDR3 DNA (partial): TGTGCCAGCGGTGAGAGACACCAAGACACCCAGTAC. It specifies CASGERHQDTQY. The whole CDR3 reads CASGERHQDTQYF.

Turning to this clone: These gene names are mouse names. With the read ending 1 residue before the CDR3 end, the germline J gene is used to fill in that end. V gene TRBV24 combines with J gene TRBJ1-4; a possible D gene is TRBD1 (5 bases). Trimming shortened V by 1 base and J by 4 bases, and 13 bases separated the two germline ends. Per the germline V gene, CDR1 is KGHTA and CDR2 is FRNEEI. CDR3 size: 16 residues. The covered CDR3 bases are TGTGCCAGCAGTCTGTCCCGGGACTTAATCAACGAAAGATTATTT. This encodes CASSLSRDLINERLF. The whole CDR3 is CASSLSRDLINERLFF.

This clone turned up a few times. Gene names follow the mouse nomenclature. The sequence runs out 1 residue before the end of the CDR3; the remainder is reconstructed from the germline J gene. J is TRBJ2-7 and V is TRBV13-2, with TRBD2 matching 11 bases. Per the germline V gene, CDR1 is NNHNN and CDR2 is SYGAGS (reference sequence). CDR3 size: 16 residues. The junction had 8 bases not matched to a gene; V was cut back by 0 bases and J by 6 bases. The CDR3 bases that were read are TGTGCCAGCGGTGATGCCCCGACTGGGGGGGATTTTGAACAGTAC. It codes for CASGDAPTGGDFEQY. The whole CDR3 reads CASGDAPTGGDFEQYF.

Comment on this clone: Mouse gene names and germline throughout. The read falls 1 residue short of the CDR3 end, and the missing part is taken from the germline J gene. The rearrangement uses TRBV1 and TRBJ2-3, with TRBD1 as a possible D gene (6 bases). CDR1 and CDR2 from the germline V gene are NSQYPW and LRSPGD (reference sequence). The CDR3 totals 13 residues. V lost 4 bases and J 3 bases, leaving 8 bases between the germline ends. The part of the CDR3 DNA that was read is TGCACCTGCAGTGGGACAGCAGCAGAAACGCTGTAT. It encodes CTCSGTAAETLY. The full-length CDR3 reads as CTCSGTAAETLYF.

This clone turned up a few times. The gene names here belong to mouse. The CDR3 is CASSRVGNYAEQFF. The CDR3 DNA, read in part, is TGTGCCAGCAGTCGGGTGGGGAACTATGCTGAGCAGTTC. The chain combines TRBV26 with TRBJ2-1; the D gene is possibly TRBD2 (5 bases). Read data end 1 residue before the CDR3 end; the end is taken from the germline J gene. CDR3 size: 14 residues. V was cut by 4 bases and J by 1 base, with 8 bases left in between. CDR1 and CDR2 from the germline V gene are KGHPV and FQNQEV (reference sequence).

In regard to this clone: Each gene name is a mouse one. The CDR3 goes on 1 residue after the read ends, and that part is filled in from the germline J gene. This chain uses TRBV19 with TRBJ2-7; D uncertain. Germline assignment: CDR1 FNHDT and CDR2 SITEND (reference sequence). CDR3 size: 11 residues. V lost 5 bases and J lost 7, with 10 bases in between. CDR3 residues: CASSPAGEQYF. The CDR3 bases that were read are TGTGCCAGCAGCCCGGCGGGGGAACAGTAC.

As for this clone: Genes and germline come from the mouse. The read falls 1 residue short of the CDR3 end, and the missing part is taken from the germline J gene. The V call is TRBV5, the J call TRBJ1-2, with 7 bases matching TRBD1. This CDR3 region has 15 residues. The germline V gene has CDR1 LGHNA and CDR2 YNLKQL (reference sequence). V dropped 1 base and J dropped 2; count of bases not matched to a gene: 4. CDR3 bases read: TGTGCCAGCAGCCAAGGACAGGGACCTAACTCCGACTACACC. Protein: CASSQGQGPNSDYT. The whole CDR3 sequence reads CASSQGQGPNSDYTF.

Concerning this clone itself: Gene names and germline refer to mouse. The missing CDR3 end, 1 residue past where the read stops, is filled in from the germline J gene. This sequence joins TRBV19 and TRBJ1-1; TRBD1 might be the D (5 bases). CDR1 is FNHDT, CDR2 SITEND, per germline (reference sequence). This CDR3 has 14 amino acids. Trimming took 2 bases from V and 4 from J, leaving 12 bases between them. The sequenced part of the CDR3 DNA is TGTGCCAGCAGTATGATGACAGAGGGCACAGAAGTCTTC. This sequence encodes CASSMMTEGTEVF. The whole CDR3 sequence is CASSMMTEGTEVFF.

As regards this clone: Any gene name here is a mouse gene name. The sequence runs out 1 residue before the end of the CDR3; the remainder is reconstructed from the germline J gene. V gene TRBV12-1 combines with J gene TRBJ2-5, with 8 nucleotides matching TRBD2. Losses at the gene ends were 1 base for V and 6 bases for J; bases not matched to a gene: 2. Germline V gene lookup returns CDR1 SGHSN and CDR2 HYEKVE. This CDR3 has 13 residues. CDR3 amino acids: CASSLGGLDTQYF. The DNA read from the CDR3 is TGTGCCAGCTCTCTGGGGGGGCTGGACACCCAGTAC.